Below are 6 T cell receptor beta chains sequenced from a single sample in a study of CD8 T cells in Susac syndrome. Reverse transcription of roughly 0.5 to 1 ug RNA was performed with random hexamers. TCRdb reprocessed the immunoSEQ multiplex PCR reads via MiXCR and lists one record per CDR3 protein. The sample shows roughly 120,000 distinct CDR3 sequences, just under 95% of them seen only once. The sequenced sample consisted of CD4+ T cells from PBMCs. These receptors all stem from a human donor with multiple sclerosis.

V is TRBV7-3 and J is TRBJ2-2; 9 nucleotides align to TRBD1. The CDR3 is 15 residues long. With 6 bases clipped from V and 4 bases from J, the junction kept 6 bases outside the gene matches. Germline V CDR1 and CDR2: SGHTA, FQGTGA. Here the CDR3 reads CASRLDRGSTGELFF. The CDR3 DNA reads as TGTGCCAGCAGGCTGGACAGGGGAAGCACCGGGGAGCTGTTTTTT.

This chain joins TRBV29-1 and TRBJ1-3, with 8 bases identical to TRBD1. CDR1 is SQVTM, CDR2 ANQGSEA, per germline. V lost 7 bases and J lost 8; bases outside the gene matches: 4. This CDR3 has 11 residues. CDR3 in amino acids: CSAGQGDTIYF. CDR3 bases: TGCAGCGCCGGACAGGGCGACACCATATATTTT.

This chain joins TRBV20-1 and TRBJ1-2, with TRBD1 matching over 7 bases. This CDR3 is 15 amino acids long. Germline trimming cut 6 bases from V and 4 bases from J; bases unmatched to any gene: 14. The germline gives CDR1 DFQATT, CDR2 SNEGSKA (reference sequence). CDR3: CSADGGRRGLYGYTF. CDR3 sequence (DNA): TGCAGTGCCGATGGGGGGCGGAGGGGGCTCTATGGCTACACCTTC.

This clonotype was found once. The chain uses TRBV30 and TRBJ2-2; weak D call: TRBD2 (7 bases). Germline assignment: CDR1 GTSNPN and CDR2 SVGIG (reference sequence). V was trimmed by 0 bases and J by 6 bases, leaving 11 bases between them. CDR3 length equals 14 residues. For the CDR3, the DNA is TGTGCCTGGAGTGTACGGGGGGCGGCCGGGGAGCTGTTTTTT. It is translated as CAWSVRGAAGELFF.

The rearrangement links TRBV5-6 to TRBJ1-1; 7 nucleotides agree with TRBD1. This CDR3 has 14 amino acids. V was pared by 3 bases and J by 0 bases, with 2 bases of the junction left unmatched. Germline-derived CDR1 and CDR2 are SGHDT and YYEEEE. CDR3 sequence (DNA): TGTGCCAGCAGCTGGGACAGCATGAACACTGAAGCTTTCTTT. As protein: CASSWDSMNTEAFF.

The chain is built from TRBV20-1 and TRBJ2-7, with 7 bases aligning to TRBD2. Germline CDR1 is DFQATT and CDR2 is SNEGSKA (reference sequence). The trim removed 5 bases at V and 5 bases at J, leaving 12 bases unmatched. CDR3 length equals 14 residues. CDR3 region: CSAEVGTTTHEQYF. The CDR3 region has the DNA TGCAGTGCTGAGGTCGGGACTACCACCCACGAGCAGTACTTC.